The 27 T cell receptor beta chains below all came from one sample that was sequenced in a study of blood T cells in healthy people across ages. A second about 6 to 11 cycle PCR used barcoded and J-beta primers. TCRdb reprocessed the 5' RACE reads with MiXCR, giving one entry per CDR3 protein. Seen here are over 1,500,000 distinct CDR3 sequences, about two fifths observed once, and the top ten hold roughly 23%. Sequencing used blood. These receptors were collected from a human donor in good health.

The chain joins TRBV7-3 to TRBJ2-1, with 7 bases matching TRBD2. Germline CDR1 and CDR2: SGHTA and FQGTGA. This CDR3 is built from 16 residues. Unmatched junction bases numbered 5, after V lost 0 bases and J lost 3 bases. Written as DNA, the CDR3 is TGTGCCAGCAGCTTAACGTCCGCTAGCGGCTACAATGAGCAGTTCTTC. It encodes CASSLTSASGYNEQFF. The full variable domain, in which reference TRBV7-3 and TRBJ2-1 provide the parts outside the CDR3, is GAGVSQTPSNKVTEKGKYVELRCDPISGHTALYWYRQSLGQGPEFLIYFQGTGAADDSGLPNDRFFAVRPEGSVSTLKIQRTERGDSAVYLCASSLTSASGYNEQFFGPGTRLTVL.

This clonotype showed up just a few times. The chain uses TRBV7-2 and TRBJ2-6; a weak D match, TRBD1 (6 bases). CDR1 and CDR2 (germline): SGHTA, FQGNSA. The CDR3 consists of 16 residues. V lost 7 bases and J lost 0, with 13 bases in between. The CDR3 reads CASNRVGGSGANVLTF. DNA of the CDR3: TGTGCCAGCAACAGGGTAGGCGGCTCTGGGGCCAACGTCCTGACTTTC.

This chain links TRBV2 with TRBJ1-5; maybe TRBD1 (5 bases). The CDR3 loop spans 14 amino acids. V was trimmed by 3 bases and J by 6 bases, leaving 12 bases between them. Germline V gives CDR1 SNHLY, CDR2 FYNNEI. The CDR3 loop is CASSEGGSGQPQHF. CDR3 coding DNA: TGTGCCAGCAGTGAGGGGGGGTCGGGTCAGCCCCAGCATTTT.

This clonotype was seen a few times. V usage is TRBV6-1 and J usage is TRBJ1-2; D uncertain. Germline lookup yields CDR1 MNHNS and CDR2 SASEGT. The V and J ends lost 8 bases and 6 bases respectively, with 13 bases between them. The CDR3 consists of 12 residues. The CDR3 region is CASVKDVDGYTF. Here the CDR3 DNA reads TGTGCCAGCGTTAAAGACGTGGATGGCTACACCTTC.

This clonotype was found a few times. The V gene is TRBV5-1, the J gene TRBJ2-7; TRBD1 or TRBD2 may be the D gene (5 bases each). V lost 5 bases, J lost 3 bases, and 12 bases lay in between. Germline-derived CDR1 and CDR2 are SGHRS and YFSETQ. The CDR3 is 13 residues long. CDR3 DNA: TGCGCCAGCAGGGGGGACGGGCACTACGAGCAGTACTTC. Its translation: CASRGDGHYEQYF.

The chain employs TRBV6-4 and TRBJ2-3, with D unclear. The CDR3 is 14 amino acids. The V and J ends lost 2 bases and 0 bases respectively, with 6 bases between them. Germline V CDR1 and CDR2: MRHNA, SNTAGT. This CDR3 is CASSDGLSTDTQYF. DNA for the CDR3: TGTGCCAGCAGTGACGGTCTTAGCACAGATACGCAGTATTTT.

This sequence joins TRBV7-2 and TRBJ2-1, with a tentative D call TRBD2 (6 bases). Deletions cut 2 bases from V and 4 bases from J, with 15 bases between. Germline V gene lookup returns CDR1 SGHTA and CDR2 FQGNSA. CDR3 size: 16 residues. CDR3 bases: TGTGCCAGCAGCTTACCTGCGGGGAGGACTTACAATGAGCAGTTCTTC. As protein: CASSLPAGRTYNEQFF.

As for this clonotype: One end of the junction does not line up with germline, which may come from a read error. V is TRBV4-3 and J is TRBJ2-2, with D possibly being TRBD2 (6 bases). CDR3 length equals 16 residues. The germline V gene encodes CDR1 LGHNA and CDR2 YSLEER. The CDR3 bases are TGCGCCAGCAGCCAAGAACGACTAGTTTTGGGCGGGGAGCGGTTTTTT. This sequence encodes CASSQERLVLGGERFF.

V and J are TRBV9 and TRBJ1-4; possible D gene TRBD1, 6 bases. The CDR3 sequence is 17 residues long. CDR1 SGDLS and CDR2 YYNGEE come from the germline V gene. V lost 1 base, J lost 10 bases, and 23 bases lay in between. Here the CDR3 reads CASSVSGTGARGGKLFF. For the CDR3, the DNA is TGTGCCAGCAGCGTAAGTGGAACCGGCGCCAGGGGAGGAAAACTGTTTTTT.

V gene TRBV25-1 combines with J gene TRBJ1-4; D uncertain. This CDR3 region has 14 residues. Germline CDR1 MGHDK, CDR2 SYGVNS. The V end lost 3 bases, the J end lost 7 bases, and 12 bases lay between the germline ends. DNA of the CDR3: TGTGCCAGCAGTGATAGGGTAATCGGTGAAAAACTGTTTTTT. Its translation: CASSDRVIGEKLFF. The full variable domain, with the rest looked up from reference TRBV25-1 and TRBJ1-4, is EADIYQTPRYLVIGTGKKITLECSQTMGHDKMYWYQQDPGMELHLIHYSYGVNSTEKGDLSSESTVSRIRTEHFPLTLESARPSHTSQYLCASSDRVIGEKLFFGSGTQLSVL.

This clonotype was counted between two and nine times. CDR3 DNA sequence: TGCGCCAGCAGCTTGAGTCCTAGCGGGGGAACTATGGCGGATACGCAGTATTTT. This translates into CASSLSPSGGTMADTQYF. The chain has TRBV5-1 and TRBJ2-3, with TRBD2 identical over 10 bases. The V gene end was trimmed by 1 base and the J gene end by 6 bases; junction bases not matched to a gene: 14. The CDR3 runs 18 residues. Germline V gene sequence: CDR1 SGHRS, CDR2 YFSETQ.

In its sample, this clonotype was seen a few times. The rearrangement links TRBV12-3 or TRBV12-4 to TRBJ2-7; a weak D match, TRBD2 (7 bases). The J call could be wrong; TRBJ2-5 is a better fit for the DNA end. CDR3 length: 15 amino acids. The CDR3 region has the DNA TGTGCCAGCAGCGCCGCCGGGGGGCCCTGGGAGACCCAGTACTTC. It yields the protein CASSAAGGPWETQYF.

This chain joins TRBV27 and TRBJ1-5, with no clear D. V was shortened by 7 bases and J by 5 bases, with 18 bases between the two germline ends. This CDR3 has 15 amino acids. CDR1 is MNHEY and CDR2 is SMNVEV in the germline V gene (reference sequence). CDR3: CASKRDSLLYQPQHF. The CDR3 DNA follows: TGTGCCAGCAAAAGAGATAGTCTCCTATATCAGCCCCAGCATTTT.

The rearrangement links TRBV11-3 to TRBJ1-4; D is perhaps TRBD1 (6 bases). The CDR3 loop spans 15 amino acids. Germline values: CDR1 SGHNT, CDR2 YENEEA. Trimming removed 5 bases at V and 3 bases at J, with 13 bases between. The CDR3 region has the DNA TGTGCCAGCAGCGGAACCAGGGGAGCTAATGAAAAACTGTTTTTT. Translated, it gives CASSGTRGANEKLFF.

This clonotype turned up a few times. CDR3: CASSQAGVVLDEQFF. In DNA form, the CDR3 reads TGCGCCAGCAGCCAAGCAGGGGTAGTTCTGGATGAGCAGTTCTTC. The V gene is TRBV4-1, the J gene TRBJ2-1, with D possibly TRBD1 on 6 matching bases. The CDR3 spans 15 residues. V lost 1 base and J 8 bases, leaving 15 bases between the germline ends. Germline V CDR1 and CDR2: MGHRA, YSYEKL.

On this clonotype itself: One end of the junction fails to match germline, which may point to a read error. The rearrangement uses TRBV7-6 and TRBJ2-1, with TRBD1 as a possible D gene (7 bases). CDR1 and CDR2 from the germline V gene are SGHVS and FNYEAQ. The CDR3 is 16 residues long. The CDR3 is CASSLRDRDLINGQFF. The CDR3 region has the DNA TGTGCCAGCAGCCTGCGTGACAGGGACTTGATCAATGGGCAGTTCTTC.

This clonotype was counted a few times. The CDR3 bases are TGCAGTGCTAGAGTACAGTGGTCTGGGGCCAACGTCCTGACTTTC. It is translated as CSARVQWSGANVLTF. This rearrangement joins TRBV20-1 to TRBJ2-6, with unresolved D. V shed 1 base and J shed 1 base, with 8 bases lying between them. The V gene's germline CDR1 is DFQATT and CDR2 SNEGSKA (reference sequence). The CDR3 loop spans 15 amino acids.

The V call is TRBV15, the J call TRBJ2-1; maybe TRBD2 (5 bases). The CDR3 loop spans 16 amino acids. Germline CDR1 and CDR2: LNHNV and YYDKDF (reference sequence). V was pared by 4 bases and J by 7 bases, with 20 bases between. CDR3 DNA: TGTGCCACCAGCACTCTGAGAGGGTCCCCTTGGAATGAGCAGTTCTTC. This gives the protein CATSTLRGSPWNEQFF.

The V call is TRBV18, the J call TRBJ1-2, with D maybe TRBD1 (5 bases). The CDR3 contains 13 residues. Trimming took 3 bases from V and 13 from J, leaving 18 bases between them. Germline-derived CDR1 and CDR2 are KGHSH and LQKENI. The CDR3 reads CASSPSDDRAATF. The CDR3, as DNA: TGTGCCAGCTCACCGTCCGACGACAGAGCGGCCACCTTC.

This clonotype was observed a few times. The rearrangement joins TRBV20-1 to TRBJ2-5, with 11 positions matching TRBD2. V trimming: 0 bases; J trimming: 4 bases; junction bases outside the gene matches: 13. This CDR3 has 18 amino acids. Germline assignment: CDR1 DFQATT and CDR2 SNEGSKA (reference sequence). The CDR3, as DNA: TGCAGTGCTAGAGACCCAGCGCTAGCGGGGGGCCGGGGAGAGACCCAGTACTTC. Translated: CSARDPALAGGRGETQYF.

Ten or more counts support this clonotype. The genes are TRBV5-5 and TRBJ2-6; no clear D. This CDR3 has 14 residues. Germline loops: CDR1 SGHKS, CDR2 YYEKEE (reference sequence). V lost 6 bases, J lost 1 base, and 8 bases lay in between. CDR3 residues: CASNYISGANVLTF. The DNA of the CDR3 is TGTGCCAGCAACTATATTTCTGGGGCCAACGTCCTGACTTTC.

This clonotype has more than one count but fewer than ten. V gene TRBV7-9 combines with J gene TRBJ2-7; D possibly corresponds to TRBD2 (5 bases). The V end lost 4 bases, the J end lost 1 base, and 14 bases lay between the germline ends. The CDR3 consists of 15 residues. The germline V gene encodes CDR1 SEHNR and CDR2 FQNEAQ (reference sequence). This CDR3 is CASSSDGPGSYEQYF. CDR3 nucleotides: TGTGCCAGCAGCTCGGACGGCCCGGGGTCCTACGAGCAGTACTTC. The full variable domain, completed using reference TRBV7-9 and TRBJ2-7, is DTGVSQNPRHKITKRGQNVTFRCDPISEHNRLYWYRQTLGQGPEFLTYFQNEAQLEKSRLLSDRFSAERPKGSFSTLEIQRTEQGDSAMYLCASSSDGPGSYEQYFGPGTRLTVT.

This chain's CDR3 is CASNSLQGVDGYTF. The CDR3 DNA reads TGTGCCAGCAACTCGTTACAGGGCGTTGATGGCTACACCTTC. The chain links TRBV5-5 to TRBJ1-2; possible D gene TRBD1, 6 bases. Germline-derived CDR1 and CDR2 are SGHKS and YYEKEE (reference sequence). The CDR3 runs to 14 residues. With 6 bases removed from V and 6 bases from J, the gap between germline ends came to 18 bases.

The table lists this clonotype with a few counts. In nucleotides, the CDR3 is TGTGCCAGCAGCCGAGACGACCGTACCCTCAGGTACTTC. Translation: CASSRDDRTLRYF. The chain links TRBV7-2 to TRBJ2-5; D unclear. The CDR3 contains 13 residues. In germline, CDR1 is SGHTA, CDR2 FQGNSA. V was trimmed by 5 bases and J by 13 bases, leaving 20 bases between them. Full variable domain (rest looked up from reference TRBV7-2 and TRBJ2-5): GAGVSQSPSNKVTEKGKDVELRCDPISGHTALYWYRQSLGQGLEFLIYFQGNSAPDKSGLPSDRFSAERTGGSVSTLTIQRTQQEDSAVYLCASSRDDRTLRYFGPGTRLLVL.

This clonotype was detected only a few times. The chain links TRBV7-8 to TRBJ2-5; 9 bases are a match to TRBD1. The ends lost 3 bases at V and 5 bases at J; junction bases unmatched: 10. The CDR3 runs to 16 residues. Germline V gene lookup returns CDR1 SGHVS and CDR2 FQNEAQ. The DNA for the CDR3 is TGTGCCAGCAGCTTGAACAGGGGGCGGATGGAGGAGACCCAGTACTTC. It yields the protein CASSLNRGRMEETQYF.

The rearrangement links TRBV28 to TRBJ2-1, with 14 nucleotides matching TRBD2. V lost 3 bases, J lost 8 bases, and 6 bases stayed unmatched. In germline, CDR1 is MDHEN, CDR2 SYDVKM. The CDR3 is 16 residues long. The CDR3: CASSLQTSGGGDEQFF. CDR3 in DNA: TGTGCCAGCAGTTTGCAGACTAGCGGGGGGGGCGATGAGCAGTTCTTC.

The gene calls are TRBV4-3 and TRBJ1-2; TRBD1 agrees at 9 bases. Trimming cost V 0 bases and J 8 bases; bases outside gene matches: 4. This CDR3 spans 14 amino acids. Germline V gene sequence: CDR1 LGHNA, CDR2 YSLEER. The CDR3 DNA follows: TGCGCCAGCAGCCAAGATTTGGGACAGGGCGGCTACACCTTC. This codes for CASSQDLGQGGYTF.